The rows below give T cell receptor beta chains drawn from one sample of a study of human T cells and chemical hapten exposure. Using its own MiXCR run on the RACE reads, TCRdb lists one record per CDR3 protein. Found here are roughly 30,000 distinct CDR3 sequences, around 10% of them singletons; the top ten hold around 7%. The sequencing used whole blood, collected in connection with sensitization to the hapten diphenylcyclopropenone (DPC). The receptor source for this set is a man aged 30 to 45 with alopecia areata. Some clones in this sample may be carry-over from other donors' samples. The CDR3 runs from the conserved cysteine through the conserved F or W. The order of the fields is CDR3 length, V gene, J gene, D gene, clone size, CDR3 protein, CDR3 DNA. D genes are given only for firm matches. The size of a clone is reported for some rows only, either as once, few or many, or as a class for expanded clones.

12,TRBV29-1,TRBJ1-1,NA,NA,CSVATGNTEAFF,TGCAGCGTCGCTACAGGGAACACTGAAGCTTTCTTT
12,TRBV6-2/TRBV6-3,TRBJ2-7,NA,NA,CASRASMGEQYF,TGTGCCAGCCGGGCCAGTATGGGCGAGCAGTACTTC
14,TRBV5-4,TRBJ2-7,NA,NA,CASSPRTAPYEQYF,TGTGCCAGCAGCCCCCGGACTGCCCCCTACGAGCAGTACTTC
13,TRBV20-1,TRBJ1-1,NA,NA,CSAFSTGHFEAFF,TGCAGTGCTTTTTCCACCGGACACTTCGAAGCTTTCTTT
12,TRBV11-2,TRBJ2-5,NA,medium-sized,CASSLAGETQYF,TGTGCCAGCAGCTTAGCGGGAGAGACCCAGTACTTC
15,TRBV29-1,TRBJ2-1,NA,NA,CSARTGLNPYNEQFF,TGCAGCGCCCGAACAGGGTTGAACCCCTACAATGAGCAGTTCTTC
12,TRBV29-1,TRBJ2-3,NA,NA,CSVSPRTDTQYF,TGCAGCGTCTCACCCCGCACAGATACGCAGTATTTT
14,TRBV5-4,TRBJ2-3,NA,few,CASSLNRAEDTQYF,TGTGCCAGCAGCTTGAACAGGGCTGAAGATACGCAGTATTTT
16,TRBV29-1,TRBJ2-7,NA,many,CSVMSGKGPGAYEQYF,TGCAGCGTCATGTCTGGGAAGGGCCCTGGAGCTTACGAGCAGTACTTC
15,TRBV2,TRBJ1-5,TRBD1,many,CASTNLDRGSQPQHF,TGTGCCAGCACCAATTTGGACAGGGGGTCTCAGCCCCAGCATTTT
13,TRBV29-1,TRBJ2-1,TRBD2,NA,CSVRAGGTIEQFF,TGCAGCGTTCGAGCGGGAGGGACCATTGAGCAGTTCTTC
14,TRBV12-3/TRBV12-4,TRBJ1-2,TRBD1,many,CASSQGQGLFGYTF,TGTGCCAGCAGTCAGGGACAGGGATTGTTTGGCTACACCTTC
16,TRBV11-2,TRBJ2-3,NA,few,CASSALTGSNTDTQYF,TGTGCCAGCAGCGCTCTGACAGGCTCGAACACAGATACGCAGTATTTT
13,TRBV3-1,TRBJ2-7,NA,many,CASSPIPETGRHF,TGTGCCAGCAGCCCGATACCGGAAACAGGGAGGCACTTC
13,TRBV6-1,TRBJ2-7,TRBD1,few,CATVRQGADEQYF,TGTGCCACGGTGAGACAGGGGGCTGACGAGCAGTACTTC
14,TRBV9,TRBJ2-7,NA,few,CASSPTGALGEQYF,TGTGCCAGCAGCCCGACCGGGGCCCTCGGCGAGCAGTACTTC
13,TRBV6-4,TRBJ2-1,TRBD2,many,CASSGTSVGEQFF,TGTGCCAGCAGCGGGACTAGCGTTGGTGAGCAGTTCTTC
11,TRBV28,TRBJ1-4,NA,NA,CASSPSEKLFF,TGTGCCAGCAGCCCCTCTGAAAAACTGTTTTTT
13,TRBV12-5,TRBJ2-5,NA,medium-sized,CASGFLDQETQYF,TGTGCTAGTGGTTTCCTGGATCAAGAGACCCAGTACTTC
15,TRBV12-3/TRBV12-4,TRBJ2-3,NA,NA,CASSPGSTVKDTQYF,TGTGCCAGCAGCCCTGGCAGCACAGTTAAAGATACGCAGTATTTT
16,TRBV18,TRBJ2-2,TRBD2,NA,CASSPLAGVITGELFF,TGTGCCAGCTCACCCCTAGCGGGAGTTATCACCGGGGAGCTGTTTTTT
16,TRBV10-2,TRBJ2-3,TRBD2,many,CASQSSSGASTDTQYF,TGCGCCAGCCAATCCTCTAGCGGGGCGAGCACAGATACGCAGTATTTT
14,TRBV19,TRBJ2-7,NA,many,CASSASHRSYEQYF,TGTGCCAGTAGTGCTTCACACAGGTCCTACGAGCAGTACTTC
12,TRBV7-2,TRBJ1-2,NA,NA,CASSWDSYGYTF,TGTGCCAGCAGCTGGGACTCATATGGCTACACCTTC
15,TRBV29-1,TRBJ2-2,NA,few,CSVLLLAVSTGELFF,TGCAGCGTGCTCTTACTAGCCGTTTCCACCGGGGAGCTGTTTTTT
18,TRBV7-2,TRBJ2-1,TRBD2,few,CASSLDLAGEAWYNEQFF,TGTGCCAGCAGCTTAGACCTAGCGGGAGAAGCCTGGTACAATGAGCAGTTCTTC
12,TRBV3-1,TRBJ2-7,NA,many,CASSTDGVQQYF,TGTGCCAGCAGCACCGACGGGGTCCAGCAGTACTTC
11,TRBV20-1,TRBJ2-6,NA,NA,CSAPWANVLTF,TGCAGCGCCCCATGGGCCAACGTCCTGACTTTC
13,TRBV25-1,TRBJ2-3,TRBD2,few,CASSLAGSDTQYF,TGTGCCAGCAGTCTAGCGGGTTCAGATACGCAGTATTTT
14,TRBV30,TRBJ1-1,NA,many,CAWRTGTANTEAFF,TGTGCCTGGAGGACCGGGACGGCGAACACTGAAGCTTTCTTT
12,TRBV29-1,TRBJ2-5,NA,NA,CCYSGPVETQYF,TGCTGCTACTCGGGGCCGGTAGAGACCCAGTACTTC
15,TRBV9,TRBJ1-1,NA,few,CASSVEEGRGTEAFF,TGTGCCAGCAGCGTAGAGGAGGGGCGCGGGACTGAAGCTTTCTTT
16,TRBV6-2/TRBV6-3,TRBJ2-3,TRBD1,few,CASSYSWTGQADTQYF,TGTGCCAGCAGTTACTCCTGGACAGGGCAAGCGGATACGCAGTATTTT
14,TRBV4-3,TRBJ2-7,NA,few,CASSQEFRSYEQYF,TGCGCCAGCAGCCAGGAGTTCCGCTCCTACGAGCAGTACTTC
15,TRBV6-5,TRBJ2-2,TRBD2,many,CASSLAGGYTGELFF,TGTGCCAGCAGTTTGGCGGGAGGATACACCGGGGAGCTGTTTTTT
17,TRBV3-1,TRBJ2-5,NA,few,CASSHPVEPILQETQYF,TGTGCCAGCAGCCACCCGGTGGAGCCCATACTTCAAGAGACCCAGTACTTC
11,TRBV9,TRBJ2-7,TRBD1,NA,CASTRGHEQYF,TGTGCCAGCACCAGGGGGCACGAGCAGTACTTC
14,TRBV19,TRBJ2-2,NA,NA,CASSSIRDTGELFF,TGTGCCAGTAGTTCAATCAGGGACACCGGGGAGCTGTTTTTT
15,TRBV4-3,TRBJ1-1,NA,many,CASSQDMAANTEAFF,TGCGCCAGCAGCCAAGATATGGCAGCCAACACTGAAGCTTTCTTT
13,TRBV11-3,TRBJ2-2,NA,NA,CASRRAAPGELFF,TGTGCCAGCAGACGAGCGGCCCCAGGGGAGCTGTTTTTT
11,TRBV29-1,TRBJ2-3,NA,many,CSVGGADTQYF,TGCAGCGTTGGAGGGGCAGATACGCAGTATTTT
15,TRBV5-5,TRBJ2-3,TRBD2,many,CASSLLSGGTDTQYF,TGTGCCAGCAGCTTGCTAAGCGGGGGCACAGATACGCAGTATTTT
15,TRBV18,TRBJ2-1,TRBD2,NA,CASSPAPTSGGEQFF,TGTGCCAGCTCACCCGCCCCGACTAGCGGCGGTGAGCAGTTCTTC
13,TRBV5-1,TRBJ1-2,NA,few,CASSLDGAGGYTF,TGCGCCAGCAGCCTCGACGGGGCTGGTGGCTACACCTTC
14,TRBV20-1,TRBJ1-2,NA,many,CSGGSGNGNYGYTF,TGCAGTGGAGGGTCCGGGAACGGCAACTATGGCTACACCTTC
14,TRBV20-1,TRBJ2-4,NA,many,CSAILGTAKNIQYF,TGCAGTGCTATTCTGGGGACAGCCAAAAACATTCAGTACTTC
13,TRBV29-1,TRBJ1-5,NA,NA,CSVAGGFKQPQHF,TGCAGCGTTGCGGGGGGCTTCAAACAGCCCCAGCATTTT
14,TRBV5-4,TRBJ2-5,TRBD2,few,CASSIRGVEETQYF,TGTGCCAGCAGCATACGGGGGGTAGAAGAGACCCAGTACTTC
16,TRBV5-5,TRBJ2-1,TRBD2,few,CASSSASGRDFREQFF,TGTGCCAGCAGCTCTGCTAGCGGGAGAGACTTCCGTGAGCAGTTCTTC
13,TRBV2,TRBJ2-5,NA,many,CASSGSYLETQYF,TGTGCCAGCTCAGGGAGTTACCTCGAGACCCAGTACTTC
15,TRBV6-6,TRBJ1-2,NA,many,CASSPEQGDEAGYTF,TGTGCCAGCAGTCCTGAACAGGGAGATGAGGCGGGTTACACCTTC
15,TRBV20-1,TRBJ2-3,NA,NA,CSAYGGTTSTDTQYF,TGCAGTGCTTACGGGGGAACCACTAGCACAGATACGCAGTATTTT
13,TRBV29-1,TRBJ2-5,NA,NA,CSGSVRSQETQYF,TGCAGCGGGTCCGTAAGGTCCCAAGAGACCCAGTACTTC
17,TRBV3-1,TRBJ1-5,NA,few,CASSQDPGTNSNQPQHF,TGTGCCAGCAGCCAAGATCCCGGAACGAATAGCAATCAGCCCCAGCATTTT
13,TRBV20-1,TRBJ1-1,NA,many,CSAREQPDTEAFF,TGCAGTGCTAGAGAACAGCCGGACACTGAAGCTTTCTTT
15,TRBV20-1,TRBJ1-5,NA,many,CSARDLGTPTQPQHF,TGCAGTGCTAGAGATCTGGGGACACCCACTCAGCCCCAGCATTTT
14,TRBV14,TRBJ1-6,NA,many,CASSQGVLWSPLHF,TGTGCCAGCAGCCAGGGGGTCCTTTGGTCACCCCTCCACTTT
14,TRBV11-2,TRBJ1-5,NA,few,CASSLDSSNQPQHF,TGTGCCAGCAGCTTAGATAGTAGCAATCAGCCCCAGCATTTT
15,TRBV2,TRBJ2-7,NA,many,CASSERAGTSYEQYF,TGTGCCAGCAGTGAAAGGGCAGGGACCTCCTACGAGCAGTACTTC